Reported below is one T cell receptor (beta chain). Its antigen is unknown. Base quality data are lacking; no much larger clone is found one base away. From the germline V gene, CDR1 is KGHSH and CDR2 is LQKENI. V is cut back by 7 bases and J by 5 bases, with 5 bases in the junction unmatched. Counted from cysteine to phenylalanine, this CDR3 has 12 amino acids. Only the CDR3 portion is preserved as DNA: 36 bases, with reading frame beginning at the first base. The source of the sample is a study of OX40 agonist ivuxolimab in advanced cancers. With respect to the entire study: Ivuxolimab was an agonistic, fully human IgG2 monoclonal antibody directed against OX40 (CD134), a costimulatory receptor. Patients were allowed to have had prior anti-PD-1, anti-PD-L1 or anti-CTLA-4 therapy, and 40% of the dose-escalation patients had previously received checkpoint inhibitors. Partial responses were achieved by three dose-escalation patients, of whom one had hepatocellular carcinoma and two had cutaneous melanoma. Intravenous ivuxolimab was administered to patients every 2 weeks at six dose levels: 0.01, 0.1, 0.3, 1.5, 3 and 10 mg/kg. A male proportion of roughly 85% and a mean age of approximately 62 years, ranging from roughly 23 to 79, were recorded for the dose-escalation cohort. The paper describes the monotherapy dose-escalation part (N of about 47 patients) of the phase I trial of ivuxolimab. Peripheral TCRbeta sequencing was intended to test whether TCR sequence diversity was altered and clonal T-cell expansion was caused by ivuxolimab. Of the approximately 50 dose-escalation patients, hepatocellular carcinoma was present in approximately 20, melanoma in some 15, renal cell carcinoma in 9 and head and neck cancer in 9.

Broader findings and caveats from the paper: Partial responders in the 0.1-3.0 mg/kg groups had among the lowest normalized peripheral clonal expansion, especially among CD8+ T cells. Low levels of normalized T-cell clonal expansion were also seen in some nonresponding patients. Which antigens the clonally expanded peripheral T cells were specific for was not determined. After ivuxolimab, CD8+ T cells had more expanded clones than CD4+ T cells on average. At doses from 0.1 to 3.0 mg/kg, clonal expansion was seen in both CD4+ and CD8+ blood T cells between baseline and week 6.

Genomic DNA was extracted from sorted cells for sequencing of the TCRbeta CDR3 region. The immunoSEQ Assay was used for sequencing of TCRbeta CDR3 regions. TCRdb re-hosts the immuneACCESS table, in-frame sequences only. Its copies lack some clones; in the studies checked, an unresolved V gene accounts for under half of them, and the cause for the rest is not known. Present in this sample are tens of thousands of clones, roughly 84% of which were seen just once. The ten most abundant clones make up less than 4.5% of the sample. The trial excluded patients who had a history of autoimmune disease or were on systemic immunosuppression. Peripheral blood for TCR sequencing was drawn from every dose cohort at baseline, at cycle 4 day 1 and at cycle 7 day 1. Samples were obtained from an open-label, multicenter, first-in-human phase I dose-escalation trial of ivuxolimab. Adults with locally advanced or metastatic melanoma, renal cell carcinoma, hepatocellular carcinoma or head and neck squamous cell carcinoma were enrolled in the trial. Before TCR sequencing, CD4+ T cells and CD8+ T cells from peripheral blood were sorted into separate populations.

The sample was CD4+ or CD8+ T cells sorted from blood, taken in a trial of the OX40 agonist ivuxolimab. This receptor was identified in an adult with an advanced solid tumor such as melanoma, head and neck, liver or kidney cancer. This receptor chain uses TRBV18 and TRBJ2-7; 7 bases in between match TRBD1. For the CDR3, the sequence is CASWAGQDEQYF. The bases are TGTGCCAGCTGGGCCGGACAGGACGAGCAGTACTTC.